The sequence of this T cell receptor beta chain was determined in a study of long-term antiretroviral therapy in people with HIV. Before they underwent DNA extraction, samples held 1-10 million cryopreserved PBMC. Survey level was the resolution at which the v3.0 immunoSEQ assay ran. Per-sample sequencing targets were roughly 40,000-50,000 T-cell genomes. Clones were sequenced by immunoSEQ multiplex PCR, and TCRdb holds only the in-frame ones, with some missing. The data contain around 20,000 clones, more than 80% of them singletons. Trimming shortened V by 1 base and J by 4 bases, and 10 bases separated the two germline ends. CDR3 length: 15 residues. Germline loops: CDR1 SGHVS, CDR2 FNYEAQ.

The rearrangement joins TRBV7-6 to TRBJ2-2; D assignment may be TRBD1 or TRBD2 (6 bases each). The specimen was unsorted PBMCs, collected 0.6 years after starting antiretroviral therapy. The receptor was derived from a woman between 18 and 30 years old with HIV. CDR3 DNA sequence: TGTGCCAGCAGCTTAGACGGGGGCGGCACCGGGGAGCTGTTTTTT. Amino acid sequence: CASSLDGGGTGELFF.